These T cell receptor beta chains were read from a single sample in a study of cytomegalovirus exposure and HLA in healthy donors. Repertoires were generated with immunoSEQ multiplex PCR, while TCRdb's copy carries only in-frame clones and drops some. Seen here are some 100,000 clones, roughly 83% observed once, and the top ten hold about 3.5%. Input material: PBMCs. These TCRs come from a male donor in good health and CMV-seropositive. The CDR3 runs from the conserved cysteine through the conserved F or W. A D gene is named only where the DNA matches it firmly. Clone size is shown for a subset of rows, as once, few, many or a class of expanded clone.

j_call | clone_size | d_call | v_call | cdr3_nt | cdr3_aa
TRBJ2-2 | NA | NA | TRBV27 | TGTGCCAGCAAGGGTAGCGCGACTGCGAACACCGGGGAGCTGTTTTTT | CASKGSATANTGELFF
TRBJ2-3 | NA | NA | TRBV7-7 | TGTGCTAGCAGCTTACTAGAGGCTAGCACAGATACGCAGTATTTT | CASSLLEASTDTQYF
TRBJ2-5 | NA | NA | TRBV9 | TGTGCCAGCAGCGTAGCCCCCTTAGGGGGAGCAGAGACCCAGTACTTC | CASSVAPLGGAETQYF
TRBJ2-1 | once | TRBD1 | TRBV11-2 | TGTGCCAGCAGGAAGGGTTCGACAGGGATATACAATGAGCAGTTCTTC | CASRKGSTGIYNEQFF
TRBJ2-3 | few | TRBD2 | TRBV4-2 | TGTGCCAGCAGCCAAGACTGGCGGGGGGGAACAGATACGCAGTATTTT | CASSQDWRGGTDTQYF
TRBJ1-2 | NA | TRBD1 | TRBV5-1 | TGCGCCAGCAGCTTGGCCGAAGGGGGCCCCTATGGCTACACCTTC | CASSLAEGGPYGYTF
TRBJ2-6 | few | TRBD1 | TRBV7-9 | TGTGCCAGCAGCGCCGGGACAGAGATAACCAACGTCCTGACTTTC | CASSAGTEITNVLTF
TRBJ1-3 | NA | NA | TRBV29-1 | TGCAGCGTTGGTGAGGTGTCTGGAAACACCATATATTTT | CSVGEVSGNTIYF
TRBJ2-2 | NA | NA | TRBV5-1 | TGCGCCAGCAGCGCCCCCCAGTTCACCTCCTCCTTGAACACCGGGGAGCTGTTTTTT | CASSAPQFTSSLNTGELFF
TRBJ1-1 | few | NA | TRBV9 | TGTGCCAGCAGTGCGGGGGGGAGCACTGAAGCTTTCTTT | CASSAGGSTEAFF
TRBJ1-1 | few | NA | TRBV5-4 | TGTGCCAGCAGCTTGGCGGCAGGTGTGCACACTGAAGCTTTCTTT | CASSLAAGVHTEAFF
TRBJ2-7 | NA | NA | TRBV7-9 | TGTGCCAGCAGCTTAGAAACGGTGTCCTACGAGCAGTACTTC | CASSLETVSYEQYF
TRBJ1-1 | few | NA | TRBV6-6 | TGTGCCAGCAGTCTTACAGGTAGAGACACTGAAGCTTTCTTT | CASSLTGRDTEAFF
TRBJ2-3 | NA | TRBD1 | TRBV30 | TGTGCCTGGAGTAGGGGACAGGGCACAGATACGCAGTATTTT | CAWSRGQGTDTQYF
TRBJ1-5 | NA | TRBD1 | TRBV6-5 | TGTGCCAGCAGTTACACGACAGGGTTGGGGCAGCCCCAGCATTTT | CASSYTTGLGQPQHF
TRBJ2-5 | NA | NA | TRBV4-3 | TGCGCCAGCAGCCAAGAGCCAGTTTTACAAGAGACCCAGTACTTC | CASSQEPVLQETQYF
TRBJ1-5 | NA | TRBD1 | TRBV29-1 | TGCAGCGTCGCCACCGGGACAGGGGCTCAGCCCCAGCATTTT | CSVATGTGAQPQHF
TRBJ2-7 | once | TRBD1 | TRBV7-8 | TGTGCCAGCAGCCGACAGGGGGGCGAGCAGTACTTC | CASSRQGGEQYF
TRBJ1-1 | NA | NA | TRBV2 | TGTGCCAGCAGTGAACAGCGGTTCAACACTGAAGCTTTCTTT | CASSEQRFNTEAFF
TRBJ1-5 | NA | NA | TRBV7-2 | TGTGCCAGCAGCTTGGCCCGTAGCAATCAGCCCCAGCATTTT | CASSLARSNQPQHF
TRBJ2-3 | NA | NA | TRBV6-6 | TGTGCCAGCAGTAGCGCGGGGACCACAGATACGCAGTATTTT | CASSSAGTTDTQYF
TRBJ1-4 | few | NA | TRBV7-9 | TGTGCCAGCAGCCACGGCTCCCGGGGATTGGAGGAAAAACTGTTTTTT | CASSHGSRGLEEKLFF
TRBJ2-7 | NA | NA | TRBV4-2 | TGTGCCAGCAGCCAAGTTTGGGCTACTGAGATCTACGAGCAGTACTTC | CASSQVWATEIYEQYF
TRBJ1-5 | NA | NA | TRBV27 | TGTGCCAGCAAAGGCGGTTATAGCAATCAGCCCCAGCATTTT | CASKGGYSNQPQHF
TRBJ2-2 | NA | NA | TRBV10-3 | TGTGCCATCAGCAATCGTGGAGCCGGGGAGCTGTTTTTT | CAISNRGAGELFF
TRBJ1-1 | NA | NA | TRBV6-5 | TGTGCCAGCAGTCCAGGATGGGCTGAAGCTTTCTTT | CASSPGWAEAFF
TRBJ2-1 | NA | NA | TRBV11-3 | TGTGCCAGCAGCCGCTACAATGAGCAGTTCTTC | CASSRYNEQFF
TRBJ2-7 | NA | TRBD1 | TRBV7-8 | TGTGCCAGCAGCTTTTCGTTGGGACAGGGGGCCCACGAGCAGTACTTC | CASSFSLGQGAHEQYF
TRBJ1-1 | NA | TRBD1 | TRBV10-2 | TGCGCCAGCAGGGAAGACAGGGGGAACACTGAAGCTTTCTTT | CASREDRGNTEAFF
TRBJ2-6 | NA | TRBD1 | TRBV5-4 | TGTGCCAGCAGCTTGGGAGGACAGGGTCGTGGGGCCAACGTCCTGACTTTC | CASSLGGQGRGANVLTF
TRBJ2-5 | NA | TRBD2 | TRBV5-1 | TGCGCCAGCAGCTCAGGACTAGCGGGAGGTATTGAGACCCAGTACTTC | CASSSGLAGGIETQYF
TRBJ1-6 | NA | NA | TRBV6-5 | TGTGCCAGCAGTTCCACGGGATGGAATTCACCCCTCCACTTT | CASSSTGWNSPLHF
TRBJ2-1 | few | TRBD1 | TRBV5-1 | TGCGCCAGCTCTGCAGGGGGCCTCTACAATGAGCAGTTCTTC | CASSAGGLYNEQFF
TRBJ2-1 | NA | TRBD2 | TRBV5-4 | TGTGCCAGCAGCTTATTGGCTAGCGGGTACAATGAGCAGTTCTTC | CASSLLASGYNEQFF
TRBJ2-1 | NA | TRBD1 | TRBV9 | TGTGCCAGCAGCGCCACAGGGGTCTCCTACAATGAGCAGTTCTTC | CASSATGVSYNEQFF
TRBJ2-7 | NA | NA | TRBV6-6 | TGTGCCAGCAGCGGGGGTCCCACCTCCTTCGAGCAGTACTTC | CASSGGPTSFEQYF
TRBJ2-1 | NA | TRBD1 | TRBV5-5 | TGTGCCAGCAGCTTGGAGGGACAGGTGTACAATGAGCAGTTCTTC | CASSLEGQVYNEQFF
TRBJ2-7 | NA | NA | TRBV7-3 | TGTGCCAGCAGCTTAGATGCGGGCTGGGAGCAGTACTTC | CASSLDAGWEQYF
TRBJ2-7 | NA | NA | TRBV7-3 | TGTGCCAGCAGTCAAGGGGGTGGCGAGCAGTACTTC | CASSQGGGEQYF
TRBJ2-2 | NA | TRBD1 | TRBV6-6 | TGTGCCAGCCGGGACAGAAGCAACACCGGGGAGCTGTTTTTT | CASRDRSNTGELFF
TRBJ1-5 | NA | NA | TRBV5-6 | TGTGCCAGCAGCCGTACTGCGGGGGGATACAGCAATCAGCCCCAGCATTTT | CASSRTAGGYSNQPQHF
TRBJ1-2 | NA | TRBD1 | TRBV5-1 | TGCGCCAGCAGCTTGGCTCCCACCGGGACAGGGAATGGCTACACCTTC | CASSLAPTGTGNGYTF
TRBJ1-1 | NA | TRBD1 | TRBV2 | TGTGCCAGCAGCCGACAGGGTCGGGACACTGAAGCTTTCTTT | CASSRQGRDTEAFF
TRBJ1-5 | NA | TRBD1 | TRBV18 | TGTGCCAGCTCGGGACAGGGGGCTAGCAATCAGCCCCAGCATTTT | CASSGQGASNQPQHF
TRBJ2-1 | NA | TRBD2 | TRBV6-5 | TGTGCCAGCAGCCCCGGGACTAGCTCCTACAATGAGCAGTTCTTC | CASSPGTSSYNEQFF
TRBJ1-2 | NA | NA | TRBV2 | TGTGCCAGCAGTGAAAGTGAGACAGGTGGTTTCTATGGCTACACCTTC | CASSESETGGFYGYTF
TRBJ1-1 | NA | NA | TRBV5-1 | TGCGCCAGCAGCGCGGGGACGGGGGGCACTGAAGCTTTCTTT | CASSAGTGGTEAFF
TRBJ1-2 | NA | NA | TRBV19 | TGTGCCAGTATGACTCCGGGACACCACTATGGCTACACCTTC | CASMTPGHHYGYTF
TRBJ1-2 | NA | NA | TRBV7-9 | TGTGCCAGCAGTTCGTCGCCGGGGGTGGGTGGCTACACCTTC | CASSSSPGVGGYTF